These T cell receptor beta chains were read from a single sample in a study of early T cells in non-severe SARS-CoV-2 infection. One entry per CDR3 protein, called by TCRdb with MiXCR from the 5' RACE reads. The sample has approximately 71,000 distinct CDR3 sequences; about a tenth are singletons. Sequenced material: whole blood. The receptor source for this set is an adult who was a healthcare worker with PCR-confirmed SARS-CoV-2 infection or an uninfected control (not recorded which). Each CDR3 is given with its conserved first and last residue. The D gene is left open where the match is weak. Size is stated for part of the rows, as once, few or many counts, or as a class when the clone is expanded.

D	V	J	size	CDR3	DNA
TRBD2	TRBV10-3	TRBJ2-3	few	CAIRPGLAGERSDTQYF	TGTGCCATCAGGCCGGGACTAGCGGGAGAGCGTTCAGATACGCAGTATTTT
TRBD1	TRBV12-3/TRBV12-4	TRBJ1-2	NA	CASTLGQAYTF	TGTGCCAGCACCCTAGGACAGGCCTACACCTTC
NA	TRBV5-5	TRBJ1-1	NA	CASSFRLGQSQNTEAFF	TGTGCCAGCAGCTTCCGACTCGGACAGTCTCAAAACACTGAAGCTTTCTTT
NA	TRBV2	TRBJ2-7	few	CASSIKYDGKGDYEQYF	TGTGCCAGCAGTATCAAGTATGACGGGAAGGGGGACTACGAGCAGTACTTC
NA	TRBV19	TRBJ2-1	NA	CATRGGMRNEQFF	TGTGCCACTAGGGGCGGGATGAGGAATGAGCAGTTCTTC
TRBD1	TRBV5-4	TRBJ2-7	few	CASSLGGQSPYEQYF	TGTGCCAGCAGCTTGGGGGGACAGTCCCCCTACGAGCAGTACTTC
NA	TRBV12-3/TRBV12-4	TRBJ1-1	NA	CASRFRGGEAFF	TGTGCCAGCAGGTTTCGTGGTGGTGAAGCTTTCTTT
TRBD2	TRBV7-2	TRBJ2-1	NA	CASSLDGTSGRHEQFF	TGTGCCAGCAGCTTAGATGGGACTAGCGGGAGGCATGAGCAGTTCTTC
NA	TRBV11-2	TRBJ1-1	NA	CASSLLGNWDTEAFF	TGTGCCAGCAGCTTATTAGGGAATTGGGACACTGAAGCTTTCTTT
TRBD2	TRBV5-4	TRBJ2-7	few	CASTVAGGAPEQYF	TGTGCCAGCACCGTAGCGGGAGGGGCGCCCGAGCAGTACTTC
TRBD2	TRBV18	TRBJ2-3	many	CASSPDLAGDTQYF	TGTGCCAGCTCACCGGATTTAGCGGGAGATACGCAGTATTTT
TRBD2	TRBV20-1	TRBJ2-2	few	CSARDTTSGTGGELFF	TGCAGTGCTAGAGATACCACTAGCGGGACGGGCGGGGAGCTGTTTTTT
TRBD1	TRBV4-1	TRBJ2-4	few	CASSQDWSGGKNIQYF	TGCGCCAGCAGCCAAGATTGGTCAGGGGGCAAAAACATTCAGTACTTC
TRBD2	TRBV12-3/TRBV12-4	TRBJ2-7	NA	CASSLGGLASYEQYF	TGTGCCAGCAGTTTAGGGGGACTAGCAAGCTACGAGCAGTACTTC
NA	TRBV18	TRBJ2-5	NA	CASSPLAVETQYF	TGTGCCAGCTCACCACTAGCGGTTGAGACCCAGTACTTC
NA	TRBV6-1	TRBJ1-4	many	CASSEAWATNEKLFF	TGTGCCAGCAGTGAAGCGTGGGCAACTAATGAAAAACTGTTTTTT
NA	TRBV9	TRBJ2-1	few	CASSAGTLPYNEQFF	TGTGCCAGCAGCGCCGGGACTCTTCCCTACAATGAGCAGTTCTTC
TRBD1	TRBV5-1	TRBJ2-5	few	CASSPSTGWAETQYF	TGCGCCAGCAGCCCCTCGACAGGGTGGGCAGAGACCCAGTACTTC
NA	TRBV27	TRBJ2-2	NA	CASKISGVGRELFF	TGTGCCAGCAAGATATCGGGGGTGGGCCGGGAGCTGTTTTTT
NA	TRBV2	TRBJ1-1	few	CASSETGYTEAFF	TGTGCCAGCAGTGAGACGGGGTACACTGAAGCTTTCTTT
TRBD1	TRBV4-3	TRBJ1-6	NA	CASSQRGTGGSPLHF	TGCGCCAGCAGCCAGCGGGGGACAGGGGGCTCACCCCTCCACTTT
NA	TRBV19	TRBJ2-3	few	CASSIDGAQYF	TGTGCCAGTAGTATCGACGGCGCGCAGTATTTT
NA	TRBV11-2	TRBJ2-5	NA	CASSLELRPWALQETQYF	TGTGCCAGCAGCTTAGAACTCCGTCCGTGGGCATTACAAGAGACCCAGTACTTC
NA	TRBV2	TRBJ1-2	NA	CASREGGYTF	TGTGCCAGCAGGGAGGGAGGCTACACCTTC
NA	TRBV18	TRBJ2-7	many	CASSMSAPSYEQYF	TGTGCCAGCTCAATGTCCGCACCCTCCTACGAGCAGTACTTC
TRBD2	TRBV12-3/TRBV12-4	TRBJ2-2	many	CASMLAGTAGELFF	TGTGCCAGCATGCTAGCGGGAACGGCCGGGGAGCTGTTTTTT
NA	TRBV11-1	TRBJ2-5	NA	CASSFSGTQYF	TGTGCCAGCAGCTTTTCTGGGACCCAGTACTTC
NA	TRBV6-6	TRBJ1-1	few	CASSYFPEAFF	TGTGCCAGCAGTTACTTCCCCGAAGCTTTCTTT
TRBD1	TRBV28	TRBJ1-1	NA	CASSFRDSYTEAFF	TGTGCCAGCAGTTTCCGGGACAGTTACACTGAAGCTTTCTTT
TRBD1	TRBV28	TRBJ2-7	NA	CASRRTGAPRNEQYF	TGTGCCAGCAGAAGAACAGGGGCCCCAAGGAACGAGCAGTACTTC